The 26 T cell receptor beta chains presented below share a single source sample, sequenced in a study of radiotherapy plus CTLA-4 blockade in lung cancer. Repertoires were generated with immunoSEQ multiplex PCR, while TCRdb's copy carries only in-frame clones and drops some. This table has approximately 89,000 clones, about 80% appearing once. This specimen consisted of peripheral blood, obtained from a patient treated with radiotherapy plus ipilimumab. All receptors derive from a human donor with non-small cell lung cancer that progressed on radiotherapy plus ipilimumab.

The chain uses TRBV4-2 and TRBJ2-7; 7 bases map to TRBD1. The CDR3 covers 15 residues. CDR1 is LGHNA, CDR2 YNFKEQ, per germline. V dropped 0 bases and J dropped 4; count of bases not matched to a gene: 6. CDR3 residues: CASSQDWTGGYEQYF. DNA for the CDR3: TGTGCCAGCAGCCAAGACTGGACAGGTGGTTACGAGCAGTACTTC.

The sample holds a few counts of this clone. This chain joins TRBV28 and TRBJ2-7; D is ambiguous. From germline, CDR1 is MDHEN and CDR2 SYDVKM. The CDR3 is 15 amino acids. Trimming left V 6 bases short and J 0 bases short, with 15 bases between. For the CDR3, the DNA is TGTGCCAGCAGCCAGTGGCGAAACAGCTCCTACGAGCAGTACTTC. Residues: CASSQWRNSSYEQYF.

The chain employs TRBV7-6 and TRBJ1-6, with TRBD1 as a possible D gene (5 bases). The germline V and J ends were trimmed by 5 bases and 10 bases, with 15 bases remaining between them. This CDR3 comprises 14 residues. CDR1 and CDR2 (germline): SGHVS, FNYEAQ. For the CDR3, the DNA is TGTGCCAGCAGCATCTCGACGGGGCGCTCACCCCTCCACTTT. Protein product: CASSISTGRSPLHF.

This clone was seen more than once but under ten times. This chain joins TRBV10-3 and TRBJ1-1, with 7 positions matching TRBD1. The length of the CDR3 is 12 residues. With V trimmed by 4 bases and J by 10 bases, 6 bases remained unmatched. Germline V gene sequence: CDR1 ENHRY, CDR2 SYGVKD. The CDR3 DNA is TGTGCCATCAGTGGACCCGGGACAGCAGCTTTCTTT. Its protein product is CAISGPGTAAFF.

This chain links TRBV5-8 with TRBJ2-3, with 7 nucleotides matching TRBD1. The CDR3 covers 17 residues. Germline-derived CDR1 and CDR2 are SGHTS and YDEGEE. J gave up 1 base and V 4 bases, and 12 bases lay outside the gene matches. The CDR3 bases are TGTGCCAGCAGCCTCGGCCAGCAGGGGGAACGCACAGATACGCAGTATTTT. Encoded protein: CASSLGQQGERTDTQYF.

Here the CDR3 reads CASTSPSGATDTQYF. Here the CDR3 DNA reads TGTGCCAGCACCTCTCCTAGCGGAGCCACAGATACGCAGTATTTT. The chain uses TRBV13 and TRBJ2-3, with 7 bases identical to TRBD2. The CDR3 runs to 15 residues. Germline lookup yields CDR1 PRHDT and CDR2 FYEKMQ (reference sequence). V lost 7 bases, J lost 2 bases, and 9 bases stayed unmatched.

This chain joins TRBV9 and TRBJ1-1; D might be TRBD1 (5 bases). CDR3 length equals 13 residues. The germline V gene encodes CDR1 SGDLS and CDR2 YYNGEE. The V end lost 0 bases, the J end lost 4 bases, and 7 bases lay between the germline ends. The CDR3 DNA is TGTGCCAGCAGCGTAGTAGGGGTCACTGAAGCTTTCTTT. Its protein product is CASSVVGVTEAFF.

This sequence joins TRBV5-1 and TRBJ2-4, with TRBD2 matching over 13 bases. J gave up 0 bases and V 0 bases, and 6 bases lay outside the gene matches. Germline V lookup: CDR1 SGHRS, CDR2 YFSETQ. This CDR3 contains 19 residues. CDR3: CASSLGTSGGPGAKNIQYF. The CDR3, as DNA: TGCGCCAGCAGCTTGGGGACTAGCGGGGGCCCGGGAGCCAAAAACATTCAGTACTTC.

The chain uses TRBV27 and TRBJ1-2; 7 bases line up with TRBD1. The CDR3 sequence is 15 residues long. The J segment lost 4 bases and the V segment lost 5 bases, leaving 10 bases of the junction unmatched. Germline-derived CDR1 and CDR2 are MNHEY and SMNVEV (reference sequence). The chain's CDR3 is CASSARQGASYGYTF. CDR3 bases: TGTGCCAGCAGTGCCCGACAGGGAGCTAGCTATGGCTACACCTTC.

This chain connects TRBV6-5 to TRBJ1-4; D gene uncertain. The germline gives CDR1 MNHEY, CDR2 SVGAGI. The CDR3 length is 15 residues. Trimming took 6 bases from V and 2 from J, leaving 13 bases between them. This chain's CDR3 is CASRLGRPTNEKLFF. CDR3 DNA sequence: TGTGCCAGCAGATTAGGCCGCCCTACTAATGAAAAACTGTTTTTT.

With regard to this clone: The same CDR3 can be traced to other DNA sequences in this sample. The genes are TRBV7-8 and TRBJ2-1, with 8 bases fitting TRBD2. The V gene's germline CDR1 is SGHVS and CDR2 FQNEAQ. V shed 0 bases and J 9 bases; nucleotides not matched to a gene: 10. CDR3 length equals 16 residues. The CDR3 protein is CASSLAVTSVNGEQFF. In nucleotides, the CDR3 is TGTGCCAGCAGCTTAGCTGTGACTAGCGTCAACGGTGAGCAGTTCTTC.

The chain recombines TRBV4-2 with TRBJ1-2; D possibly corresponds to TRBD1 (5 bases). In germline, CDR1 is LGHNA, CDR2 YNFKEQ. V lost 3 bases and J lost 5, with 16 bases in between. This CDR3 comprises 15 residues. In DNA form, the CDR3 reads TGTGCCAGCAGCCACGGGGCAGGAAACGATTATGGCTACACCTTC. Translating gives CASSHGAGNDYGYTF.

The table lists this clone with a count of one. Within the sample, other DNA sequences also encode this same CDR3. The rearrangement uses TRBV7-2 and TRBJ1-3; no reliable D call. Germline loops: CDR1 SGHTA, CDR2 FQGNSA. There are 14 residues in the CDR3. Deletions cut 1 base from V and 1 base from J, with 5 bases between. CDR3 DNA: TGTGCCAGCAGCTTAGGGGGTTCTGGAAACACCATATATTTT. Its translation: CASSLGGSGNTIYF.

The rearrangement links TRBV19 to TRBJ1-5, with D possibly TRBD1 on 6 matching bases. Trimming shortened V by 9 bases and J by 7 bases, and 22 bases separated the two germline ends. Germline CDR1 reads LNHDA; CDR2 reads SQIVND (reference sequence). This CDR3 has 15 amino acids. This CDR3 reads CASRAGGTIRQPQHF. The CDR3 DNA follows: TGTGCCAGCAGAGCCGGCGGGACAATAAGGCAGCCCCAGCATTTT.

The V gene is TRBV11-2, the J gene TRBJ2-4; D is possibly TRBD2 (7 bases). CDR1 SGHAT and CDR2 FQNNGV come from the germline V gene. The germline V and J ends were trimmed by 2 bases and 0 bases, with 14 bases remaining between them. The CDR3 extends over 17 amino acids. The CDR3 here is CASSLRRGPLAKNIQYF. The DNA of the CDR3 is TGTGCCAGCAGCTTACGGCGGGGGCCCCTAGCCAAAAACATTCAGTACTTC.

The CDR3 DNA is TGTGCCATCAGTGGACAGTTAAGGACAGCCACTGAAGCTTTCTTT. Amino acid sequence: CAISGQLRTATEAFF. V gene TRBV10-3 combines with J gene TRBJ1-1, with a possible D match to TRBD1 (6 bases). This CDR3 region has 15 residues. V was pared by 4 bases and J by 4 bases, with 16 bases between. The germline CDR1 and CDR2 sequences are ENHRY and SYGVKD.

V usage is TRBV7-3 and J usage is TRBJ2-1, with a tentative D call TRBD2 (6 bases). The V end was cut by 1 base, the J end by 12 bases, with 13 bases between. Germline CDR1 is SGHTA and CDR2 is FQGTGA. The length of the CDR3 is 13 residues. CDR3 protein: CASSLRGEGVQFF. For the CDR3, the DNA is TGTGCCAGCAGCTTAAGGGGGGAAGGCGTGCAGTTCTTC.

This clone was counted once. V gene TRBV29-1 combines with J gene TRBJ1-3, with no clear D. Between the trimmed V and J ends, which lost 7 bases and 0 bases, there was a span of 10 bases. The CDR3 totals 13 residues. Per germline, CDR1 SQVTM and CDR2 ANQGSEA. The CDR3 here is CSGTQSSGNTIYF. CDR3 nucleotides: TGCAGCGGTACACAGAGCTCTGGAAACACCATATATTTT.

Points on this clone: Within the sample, other DNA sequences also encode this same CDR3. The chain carries TRBV9 and TRBJ2-7; possibly TRBD1 or TRBD2 for D (5 bases each). Germline V gene data show CDR1 as SGDLS and CDR2 as YYNGEE. This CDR3 comprises 13 residues. V lost 0 bases and J lost 6, with 10 bases in between. Here the CDR3 DNA reads TGTGCCAGCAGCGTAGGTCCAGGGAGCGAGCAGTACTTC. This translates into CASSVGPGSEQYF.

This chain uses TRBV6-1 with TRBJ1-5; D is undetermined. Looked up from germline, CDR1 is MNHNS and CDR2 is SASEGT. V lost 6 bases and J lost 1, with 7 bases in between. CDR3 size: 13 residues. The CDR3 DNA is TGTGCCAGCAGAGACGGCAGCAATCAGCCCCAGCATTTT. This gives the protein CASRDGSNQPQHF.

This chain links TRBV11-2 with TRBJ2-7; 9 nucleotides line up with TRBD1. Germline CDR1 reads SGHAT; CDR2 reads FQNNGV. CDR3 length equals 16 residues. The junction had 11 bases not matched to a gene; V was cut back by 5 bases and J by 3 bases. The CDR3 protein is CASSPSRGQGGYEQYF. In nucleotides, the CDR3 is TGTGCCAGCAGCCCTAGCCGGGGACAGGGAGGCTACGAGCAGTACTTC.

The chain carries TRBV14 and TRBJ2-2; D gene ambiguous. Trimming pared 2 bases from V and 4 bases from J, leaving 8 bases between. CDR1 and CDR2 (germline): SGHDN, FVKESK. There are 14 residues in the CDR3. The CDR3 sequence is CASSQLVRTGELFF. CDR3 nucleotides: TGTGCCAGCAGCCAATTAGTACGCACCGGGGAGCTGTTTTTT.

On this clone: At one of its ends the junction is not consistent with the germline gene, which may arise from a read error. This chain joins TRBV7-7 and TRBJ2-5, with 7 positions matching TRBD1. The V gene's germline CDR1 is SSHAT and CDR2 FNYEAQ (reference sequence). This CDR3 contains 14 residues. CDR3 sequence (DNA): TGTGCTAGCAGCCCCTGGACAGGTCAAGAGACCCAGTACTTC. Translation gives CASSPWTGQETQYF.

The chain combines TRBV19 with TRBJ2-5; D might be TRBD2 (5 bases). The CDR3 runs 14 residues. Germline V CDR1 and CDR2: LNHDA, SQIVND (reference sequence). The ends were cut back, 3 bases at V and 3 bases at J, with 11 bases in the middle. CDR3 in amino acids: CASSIRPGKETQYF. CDR3 DNA: TGTGCCAGTAGTATCCGACCGGGGAAAGAGACCCAGTACTTC.

CDR3 bases: TGTGCCAGCAGCTTAGGGAGGAGCCTGGGCGGGGAGCTGTTTTTT. Its protein product is CASSLGRSLGGELFF. The V and J genes are TRBV7-9 and TRBJ2-2, with D perhaps TRBD2 (5 bases). Between the trimmed V and J ends, which lost 1 base and 7 bases, there was a span of 13 bases. The V gene's germline CDR1 is SEHNR and CDR2 FQNEAQ (reference sequence). The CDR3 is 15 amino acids.

This clone was recorded once. The V call is TRBV11-2, the J call TRBJ1-1, with TRBD1 matching 7 bases. CDR1 SGHAT and CDR2 FQNNGV come from the germline V gene. The ends lost 8 bases at V and 9 bases at J; junction bases unmatched: 9. There are 12 residues in the CDR3. CDR3 sequence reads: CASSSGTEKAFF. The CDR3 nucleotides are TGTGCCAGCTCCTCGGGGACAGAGAAAGCTTTCTTT.